One sample yielded the 17 T cell receptor beta chains listed below, sequenced in a study of blood T cell repertoires in COVID-19. Measured with immunoSEQ multiplex PCR; TCRdb has only the in-frame clones, and not every one. The sample yields almost 400,000 clones, approximately 89% seen once. Sequencing was carried out using PBMCs or T cells enriched from blood (not recorded which). The receptors were gathered from a woman under 40 who had recovered from COVID-19.

The sample holds one count of this clone. The chain recombines TRBV5-4 with TRBJ2-3; 12 nucleotides agree with TRBD1. The CDR3 runs 16 residues. V trimming: 4 bases; J trimming: 1 base; junction bases outside the gene matches: 4. CDR1 and CDR2 from the germline V gene are SGHNT and YYREEE (reference sequence). CDR3 sequence reads: CASSPGTGGGTDTQYF. CDR3 bases: TGTGCCAGCAGCCCGGGGACAGGGGGCGGCACAGATACGCAGTATTTT.

The V and J genes are TRBV10-2 and TRBJ1-5, with no clear D. The V end lost 4 bases, the J end lost 6 bases, and 10 bases lay between the germline ends. Germline lookup yields CDR1 WSHSY and CDR2 SAAADI. There are 13 residues in the CDR3. The CDR3 sequence: CASSGGEAQPQHF. The DNA of the CDR3 is TGCGCCAGCAGTGGCGGGGAGGCTCAGCCCCAGCATTTT.

V and J are TRBV4-1 and TRBJ2-2; TRBD2 agrees at 7 bases. J gave up 3 bases and V 2 bases, and 9 bases lay outside the gene matches. The CDR3 has 17 amino acids. Germline V lookup: CDR1 MGHRA, CDR2 YSYEKL. The CDR3 DNA reads as TGCGCCAGCAGCCAACTTGGGAAGGGGAGGGACACCGGGGAGCTGTTTTTT. It yields the protein CASSQLGKGRDTGELFF.

This sequence joins TRBV6-2 or TRBV6-3 and TRBJ2-1; 7 bases are shared with TRBD1. The CDR3 length is 14 residues. Germline loops: CDR1 MNHEY, CDR2 SVGEGT. Germline trimming cut 2 bases from V and 8 bases from J; bases unmatched to any gene: 6. The CDR3 here is CASSYGTDGDEQFF. The CDR3 nucleotides read TGTGCCAGCAGTTACGGGACAGACGGGGATGAGCAGTTCTTC.

The chain couples TRBV2 to TRBJ1-1; 8 nucleotides align to TRBD1. Germline CDR1 SNHLY, CDR2 FYNNEI. CDR3 length equals 13 residues. V was clipped by 7 bases and J by 5 bases; unmatched bases: 6. The CDR3 DNA follows: TGTGCCAGCACACAGGGGGAAGGTACTGAAGCTTTCTTT. Protein product: CASTQGEGTEAFF. Variable domain in full (rest from reference TRBV2 and TRBJ1-1): EPEVTQTPSHQVTQMGQEVILRCVPISNHLYFYWYRQILGQKVEFLVSFYNNEISEKSEIFDDQFSVERPDGSNFTLKIRSTKLEDSAMYFCASTQGEGTEAFFGQGTRLTVV.

This clone was recorded only once. The V and J genes are TRBV20-1 and TRBJ1-5; D is unclear. Trimming stripped 6 bases from V and 8 bases from J, with 8 bases between. Germline CDR1 and CDR2: DFQATT and SNEGSKA (reference sequence). The CDR3 sequence is 10 residues long. CDR3 DNA sequence: TGCAGTGCCGGAGTCGAGCCCCAGCATTTT. This codes for CSAGVEPQHF.

The CDR3 region is CASTSADTQYF. The DNA of the CDR3 is TGTGCCAGCACGTCAGCGGATACGCAGTATTTT. The gene calls are TRBV2 and TRBJ2-3; D is unclear. Per the germline V gene, CDR1 is SNHLY and CDR2 is FYNNEI. The germline V and J ends were trimmed by 7 bases and 6 bases, with 8 bases remaining between them. The CDR3 has 11 amino acids.

The chain employs TRBV28 and TRBJ2-7; 13 nucleotides agree with TRBD2. The CDR3 has 17 amino acids. V trimming: 5 bases; J trimming: 3 bases; junction bases outside the gene matches: 10. Looked up from germline, CDR1 is MDHEN and CDR2 is SYDVKM. The CDR3 sequence: CASSLHRLAGGRYEQYF. The CDR3 DNA sequence: TGTGCCAGCAGTCTCCATCGACTAGCGGGAGGACGCTACGAGCAGTACTTC. Based on the CDR3 plus reference TRBV28 and TRBJ2-7, the full variable domain is DVKVTQSSRYLVKRTGEKVFLECVQDMDHENMFWYRQDPGLGLRLIYFSYDVKMKEKGDIPEGYSVSREKKERFSLILESASTNQTSMYLCASSLHRLAGGRYEQYFGPGTRLTVT.

The chain links TRBV7-3 to TRBJ2-7, with D possibly being TRBD2 (5 bases). The CDR3 runs 14 residues. Trimming stripped 3 bases from V and 3 bases from J, with 12 bases between. Germline V gives CDR1 SGHTA, CDR2 FQGTGA. The CDR3 loop reads CASSLLRGFYEQYF. Written as DNA, the CDR3 is TGTGCCAGCAGCTTGTTACGGGGTTTCTACGAGCAGTACTTC.

The rearrangement uses TRBV19 and TRBJ2-7, with 9 bases matching TRBD1. Germline CDR1 LNHDA, CDR2 SQIVND (reference sequence). The CDR3 length is 16 residues. Losses at the gene ends were 3 bases for V and 6 bases for J; bases not matched to a gene: 12. The CDR3 DNA is TGTGCCAGTAGTATGTTCTATATGGACAGGGGCGTCGAGCAGTACTTC. It translates to CASSMFYMDRGVEQYF.

V is TRBV10-3 and J is TRBJ2-7; D is ambiguous. The germline CDR1 and CDR2 sequences are ENHRY and SYGVKD. The CDR3 has 15 residues. Trimming stripped 3 bases from V and 3 bases from J, with 15 bases between. CDR3 coding DNA: TGTGCCATCAGTGAAGTTTCAGCGAACCACTACGAGCAGTACTTC. The encoded protein is CAISEVSANHYEQYF.

The V and J genes are TRBV4-3 and TRBJ2-7, with unresolved D. CDR1 is LGHNA and CDR2 is YSLEER in the germline V gene. Trimming cost V 0 bases and J 7 bases, with 13 bases left between them. The CDR3 runs 14 residues. DNA of the CDR3: TGCGCCAGCAGCCAAGATTTATTCCGGTCAGAGCAGTACTTC. It translates to CASSQDLFRSEQYF.

The chain couples TRBV3-1 (or the pseudogene TRBV3-2) to TRBJ1-2; tentative D call: TRBD1 (5 bases). Germline V gene sequence: CDR1 LGHDT, CDR2 YNNKEL (reference sequence). Trimming took off 4 bases at V and 8 bases at J, with 14 bases between the two ends. This CDR3 spans 13 amino acids. The CDR3 DNA sequence: TGTGCCAGCAGCCCCGGGACTCAAGGGGGCTACACCTTC. Amino acid sequence: CASSPGTQGGYTF.

The chain uses TRBV4-2 and TRBJ2-1, with 7 bases matching TRBD1. The J segment lost 8 bases and the V segment lost 1 base, leaving 2 bases of the junction unmatched. The CDR3 extends over 13 amino acids. CDR1 LGHNA and CDR2 YNFKEQ come from the germline V gene. CDR3 region: CASSQATGDEQFF. CDR3 in DNA: TGTGCCAGCAGCCAAGCTACAGGGGATGAGCAGTTCTTC.

The chain recombines TRBV19 with TRBJ2-7, with TRBD2 identical over 7 bases. The CDR3 is made up of 13 amino acids. V gave up 5 bases and J gave up 7 bases; unmatched junction bases: 8. Germline CDR1 LNHDA, CDR2 SQIVND (reference sequence). CDR3 sequence: CASSPRLAGEQYF. The CDR3 nucleotides read TGTGCCAGTAGTCCGAGACTAGCCGGGGAGCAGTACTTC.

This rearrangement joins TRBV18 to TRBJ2-1, with D tentatively TRBD2 (6 bases). CDR1 and CDR2 from the germline V gene are KGHSH and LQKENI. V lost 1 base and J 4 bases, leaving 14 bases between the germline ends. This CDR3 has 16 residues. The CDR3 protein is CASSPRSGGVYNEQFF. The CDR3 region has the DNA TGTGCCAGCTCACCACGGTCGGGCGGGGTTTACAATGAGCAGTTCTTC.

This rearrangement joins TRBV19 to TRBJ1-1; D is uncertain. The CDR3 contains 15 residues. Germline CDR1 reads LNHDA; CDR2 reads SQIVND (reference sequence). Trimming removed 5 bases from V and 9 bases from J, with 22 bases in between. CDR3 nucleotide sequence: TGTGCCAGTAGTTCACCGGGTAGGACTCTCGAGAAAGCTTTCTTT. Translating gives CASSSPGRTLEKAFF.